Given below is one T cell receptor (beta chain) in context. Antigen unknown. This entry belongs to a study of cytomegalovirus exposure and HLA in healthy donors. TCRdb's copy holds only in-frame clones and misses some; the assay was immunoSEQ multiplex PCR. This table holds approximately 190,000 clones, around 84% found once. Study-wide results and limits: Reported performance of the classifier showed diagnosis of cytomegalovirus status with high specificity and sensitivity. That first-cohort TCR clusters tended to co-occur in the 95 to 150 validation repertoires was found in a later analysis.

The V and J ends lost 1 base and 6 bases, in that order; junction bases with no gene match: 8. This CDR3 has 16 amino acids. Germline CDR1 reads SGHVS; CDR2 reads FNYEAQ. This chain connects TRBV7-6 to TRBJ2-1; 8 bases fit TRBD1. The sequenced sample consisted of PBMCs. The clonotype originates from a woman in her 30s in good health and CMV-seropositive. Here the CDR3 DNA reads TGTGCCAGCAGCTTAGTAGGACAGGGTGTCTTCAATGAGCAGTTCTTC. This codes for CASSLVGQGVFNEQFF.